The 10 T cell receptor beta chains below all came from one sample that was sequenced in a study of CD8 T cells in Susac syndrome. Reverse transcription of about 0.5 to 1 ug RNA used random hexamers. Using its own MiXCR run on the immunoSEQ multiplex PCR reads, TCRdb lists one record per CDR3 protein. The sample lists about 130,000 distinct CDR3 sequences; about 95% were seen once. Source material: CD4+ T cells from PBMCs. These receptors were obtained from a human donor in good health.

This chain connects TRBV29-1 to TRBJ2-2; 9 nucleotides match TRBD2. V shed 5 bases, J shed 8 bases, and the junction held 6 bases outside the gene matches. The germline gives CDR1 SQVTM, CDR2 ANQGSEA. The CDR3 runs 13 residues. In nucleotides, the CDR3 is TGCAGCGTTTCAGGCGGGAGGGCTGGGGAGCTGTTTTTT. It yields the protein CSVSGGRAGELFF.

The CDR3 loop reads CATEAGGRHIQYF. CDR3 DNA: TGTGCCACAGAAGCAGGGGGCAGGCACATTCAGTACTTC. The chain carries TRBV15 and TRBJ2-4; 8 positions agree with TRBD1. The CDR3 sequence is 13 residues long. Germline V gene lookup returns CDR1 LNHNV and CDR2 YYDKDF (reference sequence). Trimming took 9 bases from V and 8 from J; bases not matched to a gene: 9.

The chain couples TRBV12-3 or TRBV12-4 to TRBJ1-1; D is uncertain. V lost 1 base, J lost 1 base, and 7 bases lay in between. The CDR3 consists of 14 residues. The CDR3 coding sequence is TGTGCCAGCAGTTTAGGGATGGGGAACACTGAAGCTTTCTTT. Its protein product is CASSLGMGNTEAFF.

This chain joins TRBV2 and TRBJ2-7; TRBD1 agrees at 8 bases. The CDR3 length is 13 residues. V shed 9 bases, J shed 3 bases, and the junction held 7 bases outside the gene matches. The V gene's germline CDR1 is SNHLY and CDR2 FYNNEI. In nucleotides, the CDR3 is TGTGCCAGTGATCGGACAGGGAACTACGAGCAGTACTTC. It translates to CASDRTGNYEQYF.

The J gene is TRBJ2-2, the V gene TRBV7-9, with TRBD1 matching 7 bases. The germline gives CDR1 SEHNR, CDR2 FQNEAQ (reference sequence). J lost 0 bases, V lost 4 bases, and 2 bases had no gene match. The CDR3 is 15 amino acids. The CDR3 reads CASSSGQPNTGELFF. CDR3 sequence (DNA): TGTGCCAGCAGCTCGGGACAGCCGAACACCGGGGAGCTGTTTTTT.

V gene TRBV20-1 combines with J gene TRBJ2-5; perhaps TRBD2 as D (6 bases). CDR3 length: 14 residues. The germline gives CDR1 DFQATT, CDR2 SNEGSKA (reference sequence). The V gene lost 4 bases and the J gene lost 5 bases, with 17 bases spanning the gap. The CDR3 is CSAIREWVAETQYF. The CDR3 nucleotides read TGCAGTGCTATACGGGAGTGGGTGGCGGAGACCCAGTACTTC.

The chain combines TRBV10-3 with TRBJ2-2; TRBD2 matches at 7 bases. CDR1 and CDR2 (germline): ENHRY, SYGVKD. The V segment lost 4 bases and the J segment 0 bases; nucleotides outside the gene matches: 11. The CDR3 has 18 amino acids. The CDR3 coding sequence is TGTGCCATCAGTGCGTCTAGCGGAAAACGCGCGAACACCGGGGAGCTGTTTTTT. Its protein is CAISASSGKRANTGELFF.

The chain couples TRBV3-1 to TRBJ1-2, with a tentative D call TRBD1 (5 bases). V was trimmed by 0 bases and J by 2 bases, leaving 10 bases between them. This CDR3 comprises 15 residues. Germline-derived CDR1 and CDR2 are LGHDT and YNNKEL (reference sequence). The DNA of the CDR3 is TGTGCCAGCAGCCAAGATCTCCGGGGGAACTATGGCTACACCTTC. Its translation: CASSQDLRGNYGYTF.

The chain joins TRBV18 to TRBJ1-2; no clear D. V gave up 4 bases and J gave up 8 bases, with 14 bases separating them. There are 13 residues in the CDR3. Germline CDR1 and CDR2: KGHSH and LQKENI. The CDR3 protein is CASSQVPKDGYTF. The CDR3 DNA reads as TGTGCCAGCTCACAGGTACCCAAGGACGGCTACACCTTC.

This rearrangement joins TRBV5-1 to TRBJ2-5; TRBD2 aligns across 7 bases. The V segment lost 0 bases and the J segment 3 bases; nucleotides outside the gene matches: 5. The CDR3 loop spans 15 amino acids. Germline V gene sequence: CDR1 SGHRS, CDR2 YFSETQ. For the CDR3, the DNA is TGCGCCAGCAGCTTGGCGTCGCTAGCGGAAGAGACCCAGTACTTC. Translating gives CASSLASLAEETQYF.